This entry lists 16 T cell receptor beta chains sequenced from one sample in a study of long-term antiretroviral therapy in people with HIV. A v3.0 immunoSEQ assay was performed at survey level. Generated by immunoSEQ multiplex PCR, the TCRdb table keeps only in-frame clones and is missing some. Here the sample spans around 30,000 clones, 70% to 90% being singletons. Material: unsorted PBMCs, obtained 0.5 years after starting antiretroviral therapy. The receptors originated from a woman aged 18-29 years with HIV.

The genes are TRBV7-2 and TRBJ1-4; the D gene is possibly TRBD1 (5 bases). V lost 5 bases to trimming and J lost 5 bases, with 12 bases between them. The CDR3 is made up of 14 amino acids. Germline loops: CDR1 SGHTA, CDR2 FQGNSA. CDR3 bases: TGTGCCAGCAGCATTCAGGGTAACAATGAAAAACTGTTTTTT. It is translated as CASSIQGNNEKLFF.

This clone came up once. J is TRBJ2-1 and V is TRBV27; 7 bases agree with TRBD2. Trimming at V came to 4 bases and at J to 10 bases, leaving 22 bases not matched to a gene. Germline V gives CDR1 MNHEY, CDR2 SMNVEV (reference sequence). The CDR3 is 18 residues long. The CDR3: CASSSRTGRAGVVGEQFF. CDR3 DNA: TGTGCCAGCAGTTCCCGAACCGGGCGGGCGGGAGTAGTCGGAGAGCAGTTCTTC.

The V call is TRBV9, the J call TRBJ2-1; no clear D gene. With 1 base removed from V and 0 bases from J, the gap between germline ends came to 8 bases. CDR3 size: 15 residues. CDR1 is SGDLS, CDR2 YYNGEE, per germline. Here the CDR3 reads CASSVQPSSYNEQFF. In nucleotides, the CDR3 is TGTGCCAGCAGCGTACAGCCTTCCTCCTACAATGAGCAGTTCTTC.

The chain combines TRBV5-1 with TRBJ1-4, with 9 bases identical to TRBD1. The J segment lost 7 bases and the V segment lost 0 bases, leaving 1 base of the junction unmatched. This CDR3 has 14 amino acids. Looked up from germline, CDR1 is SGHRS and CDR2 is YFSETQ. The chain's CDR3 is CASSLGTGAEKLFF. The DNA for the CDR3 is TGCGCCAGCAGCTTGGGGACAGGGGCTGAAAAACTGTTTTTT.

The chain employs TRBV6-6 and TRBJ2-5, with D perhaps matching TRBD1 (6 bases). Germline loops: CDR1 MNHNY, CDR2 SVGAGI (reference sequence). Trimming shortened V by 8 bases and J by 9 bases, and 16 bases separated the two germline ends. CDR3 size: 12 residues. The CDR3 region has the DNA TGTGCCAGCTTTAGGGGGACCGGGGCCCAGTACTTC. Translation: CASFRGTGAQYF.

CDR3 amino acids: CASSKSSGANVLTF. The CDR3 DNA is TGTGCCAGCAGTAAGAGCTCTGGGGCCAACGTCCTGACTTTC. The chain couples TRBV28 to TRBJ2-6; D not resolved. V was cut by 5 bases and J by 0 bases, with 5 bases left in between. The CDR3 covers 14 residues. In germline, CDR1 is MDHEN, CDR2 SYDVKM.

This chain links TRBV11-3 with TRBJ2-7; 11 bases map to TRBD2. The CDR3 has 15 residues. CDR1 is SGHNT and CDR2 is YENEEA in the germline V gene. V shed 1 base, J shed 7 bases, and the junction held 6 bases outside the gene matches. The CDR3, as DNA: TGTGCCAGCAGCTTAGGGGCTAGCGGGAGGAATGAGCAGTACTTC. This translates into CASSLGASGRNEQYF.

As regards this clone: At one end, the junction sequence differs from germline, possibly due to a read error. V is TRBV4-3 and J is TRBJ2-3, with a possible D match to TRBD2 (6 bases). From germline, CDR1 is LGHNA and CDR2 YSLEER. This CDR3 is 15 amino acids long. CDR3 nucleotide sequence: TGCGCCAGCAGTCAAGATTGGGAGGAGACAGATACGCAGTATTTT. Protein product: CASSQDWEETDTQYF.

This chain connects TRBV27 to TRBJ2-1; 9 bases fit TRBD2. With V trimmed by 8 bases and J by 2 bases, 7 bases remained unmatched. Germline CDR1 reads MNHEY; CDR2 reads SMNVEV (reference sequence). This CDR3 spans 15 amino acids. CDR3 in amino acids: CASRISGSPYNEQFF. CDR3 DNA: TGTGCCAGCCGTATTAGCGGGAGCCCCTACAATGAGCAGTTCTTC.

The rearrangement links TRBV7-2 to TRBJ2-3; D possibly matches TRBD1 or TRBD2 (5 bases each). The CDR3 covers 14 residues. Trimming stripped 6 bases from V and 4 bases from J, with 14 bases between. Germline V gene data show CDR1 as SGHTA and CDR2 as FQGNSA. CDR3 sequence: CASRRVRDADTQYF. The CDR3 DNA reads as TGTGCCAGCAGGAGAGTCAGGGACGCAGATACGCAGTATTTT.

The V gene is TRBV28, the J gene TRBJ1-4; perhaps TRBD1 as D (6 bases). The germline CDR1 and CDR2 sequences are MDHEN and SYDVKM. The CDR3 covers 13 residues. The V end lost 3 bases, the J end lost 8 bases, and 10 bases lay between the germline ends. CDR3 coding DNA: TGTGCCAGCAGTTTGGACAGCCTCGAAAAACTGTTTTTT. Translating it yields CASSLDSLEKLFF.

The genes are TRBV25-1 and TRBJ1-2; 10 bases agree with TRBD1. The CDR3 has 13 amino acids. V was pared by 6 bases and J by 6 bases, with 4 bases of the junction left unmatched. Germline-derived CDR1 and CDR2 are MGHDK and SYGVNS. In DNA form, the CDR3 reads TGTGCCAGCAGAAAGACAGGGGGCGATGGCTACACCTTC. Its translation: CASRKTGGDGYTF.

This chain joins TRBV11-2 and TRBJ2-7; D remains ambiguous. Per the germline V gene, CDR1 is SGHAT and CDR2 is FQNNGV. The CDR3 runs 14 residues. V was cut by 8 bases and J by 2 bases, with 16 bases left in between. For the CDR3, the DNA is TGTGCCAGCGGGTTCAGCTCCTCGGCCTACGAGCAGTACTTC. Amino acid sequence: CASGFSSSAYEQYF.

The genes are TRBV28 and TRBJ2-3; no clear D. The CDR3 length is 15 residues. CDR1 and CDR2 from the germline V gene are MDHEN and SYDVKM. Trimming cost V 5 bases and J 6 bases, with 18 bases left between them. CDR3 DNA sequence: TGTGCCAGCAGTCACGGAGTAGCAAGTTCGGATACGCAGTATTTT. This gives the protein CASSHGVASSDTQYF.

The V call is TRBV5-6, the J call TRBJ2-7; 7 bases agree with TRBD1. Germline V gene sequence: CDR1 SGHDT, CDR2 YYEEEE. The CDR3 is 15 residues long. The ends lost 3 bases at V and 11 bases at J; junction bases unmatched: 17. In nucleotides, the CDR3 is TGTGCCAGCAGCTATCCAAAGAAGGGACAGTACATGGAGTACTTC. Amino acid sequence: CASSYPKKGQYMEYF.

The V gene is TRBV27, the J gene TRBJ2-7, with 10 bases identical to TRBD1. Losses at the gene ends were 5 bases for V and 4 bases for J; bases not matched to a gene: 5. The germline V gene encodes CDR1 MNHEY and CDR2 SMNVEV (reference sequence). This CDR3 spans 14 amino acids. As DNA, the CDR3 is TGTGCCAGCAGTCCCCGGGACAGGGGTTACGAGCAGTACTTC. Protein: CASSPRDRGYEQYF.